The source of this TCR beta chain is a study of technical replicates of blood from a few donors. The table came from immunoSEQ multiplex PCR; TCRdb's copy has only in-frame clones and leaves some out. The sample includes roughly 70,000 clones, just over 90% of them seen just once. The germline gives CDR1 ENHRY, CDR2 SYGVKD. V was clipped by 11 bases and J by 5 bases, with 18 bases between them. The CDR3 runs to 13 residues. The origin of this receptor is a human donor in good health. Some clones in this sample may be carry-over from other donors' samples. The chain recombines TRBV10-3 with TRBJ1-1, with D possibly matching TRBD1 (6 bases). The sequenced sample was PBMCs. The CDR3 here is CASTGGQETEAFF. CDR3 DNA sequence: TGTGCCTCCACGGGGGGGCAAGAAACTGAAGCTTTCTTT.